What follows describes a single TCR beta chain. The target antigen is unknown. The data derive from a study of long-term antiretroviral therapy in people with HIV. Study-wide results and caveats: Someone took the blood between about 2003 and 2017, maybe while older ART regimens were in use.

This CDR3 comprises 15 residues. Germline V lookup: CDR1 MDHEN, CDR2 SYDVKM. With 4 bases clipped from V and 3 bases from J, the junction kept 6 bases outside the gene matches. Donors each had at least one pre-ART PBMC sample and at least two post-ART ones. None of the participants with HIV were treated outside the United States. The assay, immunoSEQ v3.0, was run at survey level. Some clones are missing from TCRdb's copy, which holds only in-frame ones; the method was immunoSEQ multiplex PCR. In the table there are 26,000 or so clones, 85% to 95% of which are singletons. The V gene is TRBV28, the J gene TRBJ1-2, with 9 bases identical to TRBD1. This clonotype was sampled from a man in his forties with HIV. Here the sequenced sample was unsorted PBMCs, taken 6.2 years after starting antiretroviral therapy. CDR3 DNA: TGTGCCAGCAGTTCTACAGGGGGCCGGGACTATGGCTACACCTTC. Amino acid sequence: CASSSTGGRDYGYTF.